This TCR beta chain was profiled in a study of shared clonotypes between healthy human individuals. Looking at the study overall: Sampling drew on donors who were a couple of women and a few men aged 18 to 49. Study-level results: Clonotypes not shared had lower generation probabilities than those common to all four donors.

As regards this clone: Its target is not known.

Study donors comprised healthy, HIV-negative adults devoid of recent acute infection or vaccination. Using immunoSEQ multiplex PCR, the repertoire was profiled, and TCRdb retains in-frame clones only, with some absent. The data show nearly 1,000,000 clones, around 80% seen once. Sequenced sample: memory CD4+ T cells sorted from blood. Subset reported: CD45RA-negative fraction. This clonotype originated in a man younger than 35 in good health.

The CDR3 loop is CASSPGQYGYTF. The CDR3 DNA reads TGTGCCAGCAGTCCGGGTCAGTATGGCTACACCTTC. The chain joins TRBV6-5 to TRBJ1-2; D unclear. The V gene lost 5 bases and the J gene lost 5 bases, with 9 bases spanning the gap. This CDR3 spans 12 amino acids. CDR1 is MNHEY and CDR2 is SVGAGI in the germline V gene.